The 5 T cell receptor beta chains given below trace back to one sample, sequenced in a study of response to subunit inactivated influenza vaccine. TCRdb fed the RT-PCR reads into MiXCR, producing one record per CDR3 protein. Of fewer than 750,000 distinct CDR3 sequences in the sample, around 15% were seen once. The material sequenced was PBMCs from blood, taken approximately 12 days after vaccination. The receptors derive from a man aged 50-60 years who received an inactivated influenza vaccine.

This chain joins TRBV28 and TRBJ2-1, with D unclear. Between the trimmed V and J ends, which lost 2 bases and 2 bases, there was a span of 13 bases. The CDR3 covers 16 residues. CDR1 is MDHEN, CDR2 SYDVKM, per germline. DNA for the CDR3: TGTGCCAGCAGTTTACGGCTTAGGGTACCCTACAATGAGCAGTTCTTC. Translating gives CASSLRLRVPYNEQFF.

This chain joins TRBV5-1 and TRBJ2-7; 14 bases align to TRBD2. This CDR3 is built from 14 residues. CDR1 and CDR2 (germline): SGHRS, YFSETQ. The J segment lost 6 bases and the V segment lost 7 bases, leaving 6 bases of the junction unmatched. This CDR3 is CASGGTSGSSEQYF. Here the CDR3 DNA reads TGCGCCAGCGGAGGGACTAGCGGGAGTAGCGAGCAGTACTTC. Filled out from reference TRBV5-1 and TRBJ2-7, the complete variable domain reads KAGVTQTPRYLIKTRGQQVTLSCSPISGHRSVSWYQQTPGQGLQFLFEYFSETQRNKGNFPGRFSGRQFSNSRSEMNVSTLELGDSALYLCASGGTSGSSEQYFGPGTRLTVT.

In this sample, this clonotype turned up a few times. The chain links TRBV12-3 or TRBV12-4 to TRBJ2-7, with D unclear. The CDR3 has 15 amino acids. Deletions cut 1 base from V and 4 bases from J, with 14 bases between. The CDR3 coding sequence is TGTGCCAGCAGTTTAGTATACACCTCCGGATACGAGCAGTACTTC. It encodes CASSLVYTSGYEQYF.

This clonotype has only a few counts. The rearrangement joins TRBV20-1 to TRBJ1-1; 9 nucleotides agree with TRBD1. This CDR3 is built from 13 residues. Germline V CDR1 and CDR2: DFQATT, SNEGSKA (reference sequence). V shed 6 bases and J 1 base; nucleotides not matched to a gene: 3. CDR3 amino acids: CSAPGQGNTEAFF. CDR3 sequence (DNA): TGCAGTGCCCCGGGACAGGGGAACACTGAAGCTTTCTTT.

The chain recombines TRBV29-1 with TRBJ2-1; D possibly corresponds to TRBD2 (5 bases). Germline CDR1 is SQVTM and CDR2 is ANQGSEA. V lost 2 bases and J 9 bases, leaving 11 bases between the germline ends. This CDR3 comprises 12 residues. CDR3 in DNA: TGCAGCGTTGAAAAGTCCCGGGGTGAGCAGTTCTTC. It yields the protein CSVEKSRGEQFF.